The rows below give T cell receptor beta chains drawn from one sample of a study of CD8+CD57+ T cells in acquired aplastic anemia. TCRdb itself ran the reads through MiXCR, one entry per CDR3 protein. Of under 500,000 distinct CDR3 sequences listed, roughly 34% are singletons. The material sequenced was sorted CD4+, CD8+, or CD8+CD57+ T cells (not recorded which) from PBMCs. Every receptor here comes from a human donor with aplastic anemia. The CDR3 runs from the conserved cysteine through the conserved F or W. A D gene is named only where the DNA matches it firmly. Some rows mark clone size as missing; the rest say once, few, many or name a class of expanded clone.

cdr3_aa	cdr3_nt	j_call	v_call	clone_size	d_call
CASSQGYGWRETQYF	TGTGCCAGCAGCCAAGGGTATGGGTGGCGAGAGACCCAGTACTTC	TRBJ2-5	TRBV7-3	-	-
CASSSQPGQQIYGYTF	TGCGCCAGCAGCTCACAGCCGGGACAGCAAATCTATGGCTACACCTTC	TRBJ1-2	TRBV5-1	-	TRBD1
CASSIGGTTNEKLFF	TGTGCCAGTAGTATCGGCGGGACAACTAATGAAAAACTGTTTTTT	TRBJ1-4	TRBV19	many	-
CASSPNSLGQETQYF	TGCGCCAGCAGTCCTAACTCACTGGGCCAAGAGACCCAGTACTTC	TRBJ2-5	TRBV10-2	many	-
CASSAIGSPYNEQFF	TGTGCCAGCAGTGCCATAGGGAGCCCCTACAATGAGCAGTTCTTC	TRBJ2-1	TRBV2	-	-
CASSIPPSFGRAYEQFF	TGTGCCAGTAGTATTCCCCCCTCGTTCGGGAGGGCCTATGAGCAGTTCTTC	TRBJ2-1	TRBV19	-	TRBD2
CASSWGALDTGELFF	TGTGCCAGCAGCTGGGGGGCGCTTGACACCGGGGAGCTGTTTTTT	TRBJ2-2	TRBV7-2	-	-
CASSLMTDQPQHF	TGTGCCAGCAGTTTAATGACGGATCAGCCCCAGCATTTT	TRBJ1-5	TRBV28	-	-
CASSLAGLTSGNTIYF	TGTGCCAGCAGCTTAGCTGGACTGACCTCTGGAAACACCATATATTTT	TRBJ1-3	TRBV7-8	many	-
CASSRTALRYEQYF	TGTGCCAGCAGCAGGACGGCACTACGCTACGAGCAGTACTTC	TRBJ2-7	TRBV2	once	-
CASSLTVIYEQYF	TGTGCCAGCAGTTTGACAGTGATATACGAGCAGTACTTC	TRBJ2-7	TRBV12-3/TRBV12-4	many	-
CASSMANRGRGEKLFF	TGTGCCAGTAGTATGGCCAATCGGGGACGAGGTGAAAAACTGTTTTTT	TRBJ1-4	TRBV19	-	-
CASSQEGRSNF	TGTGCCAGCAGCCAAGAAGGGAGAAGCAACTTC	TRBJ2-1	TRBV3-1	few	-
CASSPNRDSYTF	TGTGCCAGCAGCCCGAACCGGGACAGCTACACCTTC	TRBJ1-2	TRBV11-2	-	-
CASSTGLETQYF	TGTGCCAGCAGCACAGGGCTGGAGACCCAGTACTTC	TRBJ2-5	TRBV7-9	many	-
CASSRTQTLNTEAFF	TGTGCCAGCAGCCGGACACAGACCCTAAACACTGAAGCTTTCTTT	TRBJ1-1	TRBV7-9	-	-
CSAISNGNTGELFF	TGCAGTGCTATATCAAACGGGAACACCGGGGAGCTGTTTTTT	TRBJ2-2	TRBV20-1	few	-
CASSRTSGGYEQFF	TGTGCCAGCTCGCGGACTAGCGGGGGCTATGAGCAGTTCTTC	TRBJ2-1	TRBV11-1	few	TRBD2
CASSFSPARTPNSPLHF	TGTGCCAGCAGCTTTAGTCCGGCTAGAACTCCGAATTCACCCCTCCACTTT	TRBJ1-6	TRBV11-1	many	-
CASSQRDVGGYTF	TGTGCCAGCAGCCAGAGGGACGTCGGGGGCTACACCTTC	TRBJ1-2	TRBV10-3	few	-
CASSPSDIQNSPLHF	TGTGCCAGCAGCCCCTCGGACATCCAGAATTCACCCCTCCACTTT	TRBJ1-6	TRBV7-8	many	-
CASSLKSSSYTEAFF	TGTGCCAGCAGCTTAAAAAGTAGCAGCTACACTGAAGCTTTCTTT	TRBJ1-1	TRBV11-1	-	-
CASSRDSSSYNEQFF	TGTGCCAGTAGTCGGGACTCCAGCTCCTACAATGAGCAGTTCTTC	TRBJ2-1	TRBV19	many	-
CASSFGGKYNEQSF	TGTGCCAGCAGCTTTGGGGGAAAGTACAATGAGCAGTCCTTC	TRBJ2-1	TRBV7-3	-	-
CAGARDSNQPQHF	TGTGCCGGTGCCCGGGATAGCAATCAGCCCCAGCATTTT	TRBJ1-5	TRBV30	-	-
CASSVSQFNYEQYF	TGTGCCAGCAGCGTATCTCAATTCAACTACGAGCAGTACTTC	TRBJ2-7	TRBV7-2	once	-
CASRTGYGANTEAFF	TGTGCCAGCAGGACAGGGTATGGCGCGAACACTGAAGCTTTCTTT	TRBJ1-1	TRBV5-6	-	TRBD1
CAISESGLVTYNEQFF	TGTGCCATCAGTGAGTCAGGTTTGGTTACTTACAATGAGCAGTTCTTC	TRBJ2-1	TRBV10-3	few	-
CASSLRREGNQPQHF	TGTGCCAGCAGTTTACGCAGGGAGGGCAATCAGCCCCAGCATTTT	TRBJ1-5	TRBV12-3/TRBV12-4	-	-
CSVRLYPYEQYF	TGCAGTGTTCGACTGTACCCCTACGAGCAGTACTTC	TRBJ2-7	TRBV20-1	few	-
CASRPGGCANTGELFF	TGTGCCAGCAGACCTGGGGGCTGTGCGAACACCGGGGAGCTGTTTTTT	TRBJ2-2	TRBV12-3/TRBV12-4	-	-